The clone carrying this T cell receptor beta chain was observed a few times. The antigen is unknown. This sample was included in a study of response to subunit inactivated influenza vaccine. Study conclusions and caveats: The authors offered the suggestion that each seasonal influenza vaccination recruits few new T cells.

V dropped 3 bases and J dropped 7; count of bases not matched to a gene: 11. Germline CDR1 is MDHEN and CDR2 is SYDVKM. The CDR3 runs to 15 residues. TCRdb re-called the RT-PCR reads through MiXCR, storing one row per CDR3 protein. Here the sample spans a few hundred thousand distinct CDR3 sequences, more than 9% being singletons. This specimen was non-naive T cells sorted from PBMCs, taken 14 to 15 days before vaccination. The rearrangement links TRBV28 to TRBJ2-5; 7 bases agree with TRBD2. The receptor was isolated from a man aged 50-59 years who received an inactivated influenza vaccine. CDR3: CASSLGREGRGTQYF. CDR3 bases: TGTGCCAGCAGTTTGGGCAGGGAGGGAAGGGGGACCCAGTACTTC.